Given below is one T cell receptor beta chain in context. This CDR3 is built from 16 residues. Trimming took 1 base from V and 6 from J; bases not matched to a gene: 12. Looked up from germline, CDR1 is SGHNT and CDR2 is YYREEE (reference sequence). The sample originates from a study of blood T cell repertoires in COVID-19. On the study more broadly: The origin of the acute and convalescent COVID-19 samples was the United States, Italy and Spain. The analysed material was cDNA or gDNA that came from T cells, B-cell-depleted T cells, or PBMCs.

This table comes from immunoSEQ multiplex PCR, and its TCRdb copy is limited to in-frame clones, with some not included. Counted here are about 100,000 clones, almost 90% occurring once; the ten biggest clones make up about 5.3%. J is TRBJ2-7 and V is TRBV5-4; 8 bases are a match to TRBD1. The sequenced sample consisted of peripheral blood. The sequence derives from a human donor in a cohort sampled during active COVID-19. Here the CDR3 reads CASSLPRVGQEAEQYF. The CDR3 region has the DNA TGTGCCAGCAGCTTGCCCCGGGTGGGACAGGAGGCCGAGCAGTACTTC.